Included here is one T cell receptor beta chain sequence, with context. Its antigen is not known. The sample carries other DNA sequences with the same CDR3. CD4+ cells yielded CD45RA+ naive and CD45RA-negative memory subsets. The data were taken from a study of shared clonotypes between healthy human individuals. Clones were read by immunoSEQ multiplex PCR, and TCRdb kept only the in-frame ones, dropping some. The table has some 2,000,000 clones, 85% to 95% seen once. Study-wide results and caveats: Generation of non-shared clonotypes was less probable than generation of clonotypes shared by all four donors.

This CDR3 contains 15 residues. V lost 1 base, J lost 2 bases, and 2 bases stayed unmatched. Germline assignment: CDR1 SGHAT and CDR2 FQNNGV. The receptor was derived from a man between 18 and 29 years old in good health. The source material was naive CD4+ T cells sorted from blood. Sample subset: CD45RA+ positively selected. This chain connects TRBV11-2 to TRBJ2-3, with 8 bases that match TRBD2. For the CDR3, the DNA is TGTGCCAGCAGCTTAGCGGGGGGGCCCACAGATACGCAGTATTTT. It codes for CASSLAGGPTDTQYF.